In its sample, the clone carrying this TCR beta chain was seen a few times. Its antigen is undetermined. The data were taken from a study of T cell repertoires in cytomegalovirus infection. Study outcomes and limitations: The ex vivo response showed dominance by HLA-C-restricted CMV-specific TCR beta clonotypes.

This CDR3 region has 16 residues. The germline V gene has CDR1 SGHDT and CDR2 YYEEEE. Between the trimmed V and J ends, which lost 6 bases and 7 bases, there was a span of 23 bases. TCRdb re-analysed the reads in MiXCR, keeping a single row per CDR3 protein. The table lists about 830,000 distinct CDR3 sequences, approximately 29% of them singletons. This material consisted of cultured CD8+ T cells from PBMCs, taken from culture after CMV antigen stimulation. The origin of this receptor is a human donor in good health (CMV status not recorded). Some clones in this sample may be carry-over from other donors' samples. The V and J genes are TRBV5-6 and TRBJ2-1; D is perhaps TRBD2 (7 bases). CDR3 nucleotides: TGTGCCAGCACTTACAAACCGGGGGGCCTTTCTAATGAGCAGTTCTTC. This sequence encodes CASTYKPGGLSNEQFF.